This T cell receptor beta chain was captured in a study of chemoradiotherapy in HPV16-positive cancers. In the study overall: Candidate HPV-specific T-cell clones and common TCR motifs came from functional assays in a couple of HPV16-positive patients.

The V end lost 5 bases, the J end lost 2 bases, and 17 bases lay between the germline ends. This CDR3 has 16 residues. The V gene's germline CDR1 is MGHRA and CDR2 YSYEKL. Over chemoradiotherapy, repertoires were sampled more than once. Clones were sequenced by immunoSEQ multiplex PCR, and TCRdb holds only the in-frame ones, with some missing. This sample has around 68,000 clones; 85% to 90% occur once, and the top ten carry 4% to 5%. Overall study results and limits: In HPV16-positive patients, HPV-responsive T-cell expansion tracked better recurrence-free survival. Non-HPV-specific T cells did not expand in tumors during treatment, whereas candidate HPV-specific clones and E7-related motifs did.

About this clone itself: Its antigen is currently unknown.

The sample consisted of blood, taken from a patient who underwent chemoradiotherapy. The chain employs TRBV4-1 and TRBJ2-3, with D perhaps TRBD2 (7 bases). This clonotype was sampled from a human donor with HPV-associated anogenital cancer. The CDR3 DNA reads TGCGCCAGCAGCGGAAGTCGGGGGGCGTTCACAGATACGCAGTATTTT. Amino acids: CASSGSRGAFTDTQYF.